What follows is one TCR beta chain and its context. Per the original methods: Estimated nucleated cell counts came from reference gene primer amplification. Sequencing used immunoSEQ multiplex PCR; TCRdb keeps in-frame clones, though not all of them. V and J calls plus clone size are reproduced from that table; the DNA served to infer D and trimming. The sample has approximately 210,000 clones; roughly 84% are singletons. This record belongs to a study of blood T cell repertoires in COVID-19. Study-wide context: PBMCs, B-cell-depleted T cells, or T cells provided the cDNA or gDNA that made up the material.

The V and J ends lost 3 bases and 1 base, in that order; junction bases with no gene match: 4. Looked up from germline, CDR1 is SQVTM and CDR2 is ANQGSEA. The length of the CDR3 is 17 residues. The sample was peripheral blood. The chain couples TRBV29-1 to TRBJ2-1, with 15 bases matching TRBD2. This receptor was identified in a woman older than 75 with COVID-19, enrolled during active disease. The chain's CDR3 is CSVEGLAGGSSYNEQFF. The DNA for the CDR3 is TGCAGCGTTGAGGGACTAGCGGGGGGTAGTTCCTACAATGAGCAGTTCTTC.